The sequence of this TCR beta chain was determined in a study of T cell responses to AZD1222 COVID-19 vaccine. For the study at large: Both about-4-week and about-12-week second-dose recipients were combined. The study's findings and limits: Samples come after the peak T cell response, not at day 14. After two AZD1222 doses, spike-specific TCR breadth and depth rose versus day 0. Targets within unmutated variant regions were reportedly found for nearly half of spike-specific TCRs.

Of note for this clone: Its antigen remains unidentified.

Generated by immunoSEQ multiplex PCR, the TCRdb table keeps only in-frame clones and is missing some. The data show around 200,000 clones, just over 90% seen once. CDR3 length equals 17 residues. Germline CDR1 is SGHDN and CDR2 is FVKESK. V lost 2 bases to trimming and J lost 2 bases; unmatched junction nucleotides: 10. The TCR sequence derives from an adult in good health. Sample: peripheral blood, taken on day 0 of AZD1222 vaccination. The gene calls are TRBV14 and TRBJ2-3; 7 positions agree with TRBD2. The CDR3 spells CASSQLPTSDPTDTQYF. CDR3 bases: TGTGCCAGCAGCCAACTTCCTACTAGCGACCCCACAGATACGCAGTATTTT.